This T cell receptor (beta chain) was captured by sequencing in a study of blood T cells in healthy people across ages. At the level of the study: Template switching retrieved approximately one barcoded beta molecule for each two T cells. General observations from the study: A conclusive naive versus antigen-experienced comparison was prevented by the unsorted PBMCs.

This clonotype was seen a handful of times. The antigen is not known. The CDR3 totals 13 residues. The V gene's germline CDR1 is KGHDR and CDR2 SFDVKD. Trimming shortened V by 7 bases and J by 4 bases, and 10 bases separated the two germline ends. For the second PCR, which ran for about 6 to 12 cycles, a sample-barcoded 5' primer and a J-beta primer mix were used. A template-switch adaptor containing 12 random nucleotides labeled each cDNA molecule. Via MiXCR, TCRdb re-called the 5' RACE reads, giving one row per CDR3 protein. The table has about 770,000 distinct CDR3 sequences, roughly 44% seen once. This rearrangement joins TRBV24-1 to TRBJ2-1; unclear D gene. Sequencing was done on a sample of blood. The receptor was derived from a man aged 60-69 years in good health. The CDR3 DNA reads as TGTGCCACCAGAGACCATGAGTACAATGAGCAGTTCTTC. It yields the protein CATRDHEYNEQFF.